This TCR beta chain appears in the sequencing data of a study of vaccination effects on CD4 cells after COVID-19 (dated by TCRdb to about 2022). General notes on the study: Each participant got two doses of an mRNA SARS-CoV-2 vaccine, either BNT162b2 or mRNA-1273. SARS-CoV-2 spike-specific CD4+ TCR repertoires were compared before and after mRNA vaccination in COVID-19 convalescent patients and in infection-naive vaccine recipients. Cultures from other donors in the study were sequenced using the Oncomine TCR Beta short-read assay on an Illumina iSeq 100. Altogether, some 11 COVID-19 convalescent patients and several SARS-CoV-2-naive healthy vaccine recipients made up the full study. The study at large found these results: In healthy vaccine recipients, vaccine-induced clones were almost all SARS-CoV-2 mono-reactive, with only 1 of 255 cross-reactive with common cold coronaviruses. Only a small number of convalescent patients were included, and no early post-infection timepoints were available, which limited the study. At late post-vaccination timepoints, both infection-induced and vaccine-induced clones showed marked clonal contraction, consistent with waning T cell responses.

According to the germline V gene, CDR1 reads SGHTA and CDR2 reads FQGNSA. Trimming removed 7 bases from V and 8 bases from J; the gene matches leave 12 bases unexplained. CDR3 length: 14 amino acids, cysteine to phenylalanine. The CDR3 DNA has 42 bases and is translated from base 1. Notes on this clone: This clone's antigen is unknown. Base qualities are not at hand, and no much larger clone is one base apart.

The library was made by the immunoSEQ multiplex PCR assay. DNA from the CD4+ T cells that had been cultured and isolated underwent TCR beta CDR3 sequencing. In the authors' own workflow: Non-productive TCR sequences were removed, reads were trimmed to the CDR3 region, and CDR3s of at least 7 amino acids were retained. Antigen-specific clonotypes were identified with the MANAFEST web app by comparing expansion in peptide wells against reference cultures. To be called positive, a clone needed expansion at FDR<0.05 compared with the reference and with all other wells, an odds ratio greater than 5, and a frequency greater than 0.1% in two replicate wells. A clonotype was called cross-reactive if it was significantly expanded both in SARS-CoV-2 spike wells and in at least one common cold coronavirus spike condition. CDR3 similarity was assessed by Levenshtein distance using the stringdist R package, and unrooted trees were constructed with ape in R 3.6.1. In its TCRdb copy, this immuneACCESS table keeps in-frame sequences only and misses some clones. Where compared with another copy, unresolved V genes explain less than half of these, and the others have no known cause. The V and J calls and clone size were taken over from that table, and D and trimming were inferred from the DNA. The sample table shows about 79,000 clones, and around four fifths are seen once. The ten largest make up 1.5% to 2% of the sample.

In the ViraFEST assay, PBMC were stimulated with viral peptide pools, and antigen-specific CD4+ T cell clonotypes were then identified by expansion using TCR sequencing. After more than nine days of culture, CD4+ T cells were isolated with the EasySep CD4+ T cell isolation kit. The absence of prior SARS-CoV-2 infection in healthy vaccine recipients was confirmed by negative nucleocapsid antibodies before and after vaccination. A few million PBMC per well were cultured with about 10 ug/ml peptides in IMDM containing about 5% human AB serum, about 9 IU/ml IL-2 and gentamicin. On days 3 and 7, half of the culture medium was replaced with fresh IL-2-containing medium. Unless otherwise noted, each peptide stimulation condition was cultured in triplicate wells. Using Ficoll-Paque Plus gradient centrifugation, PBMC were separated from whole blood and then either used fresh or cryopreserved at -140C. The overlapping peptide pools covered the spike proteins of SARS-CoV-2 as well as those of the common cold coronaviruses HCoV-NL63, HCoV-OC43 and HCoV-229E. Genomic DNA was extracted from cultured CD4+ T cells with the QIAamp micro DNA kit.

Sequences were derived from CD4+ T cells from PBMCs cultured with HCoV-229E spike peptides, sampled before COVID-19 vaccination. This specimen's cell subset or site label, per the study, means: HCoV-229E spike overlapping peptide pool stimulation. The chain couples TRBV7-2 to TRBJ2-3, with 7 bases in between that match TRBD2. This receptor was identified in a human donor who received a COVID-19 vaccine. Here is the DNA: TGTGCCAGCAACCGATTATCGGGGAGGGGTACGCAGTATTTT. Translated, it reads CASNRLSGRGTQYF.